This T cell receptor beta chain was sequenced during a study of T-cell reconstitution after alpha-beta-depleted transplantation in children. There are many counts of this clonotype. The CDR3 extends over 15 amino acids. Trimming shortened V by 8 bases and J by 1 base, and 15 bases separated the two germline ends. TCRbeta library construction was performed incorporating unique molecular identifiers. TCRdb reprocessed the PCR reads via MiXCR and lists one record per CDR3 protein. The data show a few hundred thousand distinct CDR3 sequences, with 12% seen just once and over 5.5% held by the top ten. This TCR was recovered from a human donor who donated a stem cell graft to a child with combined immunodeficiency. The specimen was PBMCs from the stem cell graft donor, collected from the stem cell graft. The chain employs TRBV12-3 or TRBV12-4 and TRBJ2-1; no firm D call. CDR3 bases: TGTGCCAGCCTACCCATGGGATTTTCCTACAATGAGCAGTTCTTC. Amino acids: CASLPMGFSYNEQFF.